This TCR beta chain was obtained from a study of blood T cell repertoires in COVID-19. Study summary: Acute-phase and convalescent COVID-19 samples originated in the United States, Italy and Spain. From T cells, B-cell-depleted T cells, or PBMCs came the material, which was cDNA or gDNA.

The germline V gene encodes CDR1 SGHNT and CDR2 YYREEE (reference sequence). After removal of 1 base from V and 3 bases from J, the junction contained 3 bases not matched to a gene. This CDR3 has 15 residues. Original methodology: Amplification with reference gene primers provided the estimates of nucleated cell counts. TCRdb's copy holds only in-frame clones and misses some; the assay was immunoSEQ multiplex PCR. V and J calls and clone size follow that table, whereas D and trimming were derived from the DNA. The sample lists more than 90,000 clones, 72% occurring once. Sequencing was done on a sample of peripheral blood. This receptor was taken from a woman aged 55-70 years in a cohort sampled during active or convalescent COVID-19. This chain uses TRBV5-4 with TRBJ2-3; 9 positions agree with TRBD2. In nucleotides, the CDR3 is TGTGCCAGCAGCTTGCTAGCGGGGACTACAGATACGCAGTATTTT. Its translation is CASSLLAGTTDTQYF.